Presented here are 15 T cell receptor beta chains from one specimen sequenced in a study of blood T cell repertoires in COVID-19 (TCRdb year 2020). Library prep was done by the immunoSEQ multiplex PCR assay. Sourced from immuneACCESS, this table was stored by TCRdb with only in-frame sequences that have V and J called. A share of the clones is absent; for the studies checked, an unresolved V gene accounts for under half, and the remainder has no known explanation. Recorded for this sample are approximately 230,000 clones; roughly 88% of them occurred a single time. The leading ten clones occupy 2% to 2.5% of the sample. Sequenced: peripheral blood. These receptors came from a man aged 25 to 40 who had recovered from COVID-19.

The chain couples TRBV11-1 to TRBJ1-6; D is ambiguous. Trimming left V 1 base short and J 8 bases short, with 15 bases between. Germline lookup yields CDR1 SGHAT and CDR2 FQDESV (reference sequence). CDR3 size: 16 residues. In DNA, the CDR3 is TGTGCCAGCAGCTTAGAGTCTGTCCCAGGTCATTCACCCCTCCACTTT. Encoded protein: CASSLESVPGHSPLHF.

The gene calls are TRBV28 and TRBJ1-2; 7 bases are shared with TRBD1. The CDR3 runs 13 residues. Per germline, CDR1 MDHEN and CDR2 SYDVKM. Trimming took 5 bases from V and 3 from J; bases not matched to a gene: 3. The chain's CDR3 is CASSATGYYGYTF. In nucleotides, the CDR3 is TGTGCCAGCAGTGCGACAGGGTACTATGGCTACACCTTC.

In its sample, this clone was seen a few times. The V gene is TRBV14, the J gene TRBJ1-2; 9 bases match TRBD1. Germline V lookup: CDR1 SGHDN, CDR2 FVKESK. The CDR3 is made up of 17 amino acids. The junction had 10 bases not matched to a gene; V was cut back by 0 bases and J by 5 bases. The CDR3 is CASSQEAHTGGLYGYTF. CDR3 DNA: TGTGCCAGCAGCCAAGAGGCCCACACAGGGGGCCTTTATGGCTACACCTTC.

The rearrangement joins TRBV2 to TRBJ1-3; D is uncertain. The length of the CDR3 is 14 residues. Trimming removed 2 bases from V and 0 bases from J, with 5 bases in between. Germline V gives CDR1 SNHLY, CDR2 FYNNEI. The CDR3 nucleotides read TGTGCCAGCAGTGAAAGCGGCTCTGGAAACACCATATATTTT. This sequence encodes CASSESGSGNTIYF.

The genes are TRBV5-1 and TRBJ1-2; D unclear. CDR1 is SGHRS and CDR2 is YFSETQ in the germline V gene. Trimming pared 0 bases from V and 6 bases from J, leaving 12 bases between. The CDR3 contains 14 residues. The CDR3 DNA is TGCGCCAGCAGCTTGGGGGCCTCCGGGGATGGCTACACCTTC. This encodes CASSLGASGDGYTF.

V usage is TRBV12-3 or TRBV12-4 and J usage is TRBJ2-7; D not certain. This CDR3 spans 12 amino acids. The V end was cut by 6 bases, the J end by 6 bases, with 12 bases between. The CDR3 region is CASSSGPIEQYF. The DNA of the CDR3 is TGTGCCAGCAGCTCAGGCCCTATCGAGCAGTACTTC.

The chain links TRBV27 to TRBJ2-5, with D possibly matching TRBD1 (6 bases). Between the trimmed V and J ends, which lost 4 bases and 8 bases, there was a span of 11 bases. Per the germline V gene, CDR1 is MNHEY and CDR2 is SMNVEV (reference sequence). The CDR3 sequence is 12 residues long. CDR3 nucleotides: TGTGCCAGCAGTTACCCACAGGGAACCCAGTACTTC. Protein: CASSYPQGTQYF.

This clone appeared once. This chain uses TRBV12-5 with TRBJ2-1; 12 bases are a match to TRBD1. The V and J ends lost 4 bases and 10 bases, in that order; junction bases with no gene match: 11. The CDR3 sequence is 16 residues long. Germline V gene lookup returns CDR1 LGHNT and CDR2 FRNRAP. CDR3 protein: CASGYRPGQGAGEQFF. The CDR3 DNA sequence: TGTGCTAGTGGTTATCGGCCGGGACAGGGGGCGGGGGAGCAGTTCTTC.

V gene TRBV11-3 combines with J gene TRBJ2-7, with D tentatively TRBD2 (6 bases). Germline assignment: CDR1 SGHNT and CDR2 YENEEA. V was clipped by 5 bases and J by 5 bases, with 16 bases between them. The CDR3 covers 14 residues. CDR3 region: CASSLGGGRDEQYF. CDR3 sequence (DNA): TGTGCCAGCAGCCTCGGGGGAGGACGGGACGAGCAGTACTTC. The full variable domain, rest sourced from reference TRBV11-3 and TRBJ2-7, is EAGVVQSPRYKIIEKKQPVAFWCNPISGHNTLYWYLQNLGQGPELLIRYENEEAVDDSQLPKDRFSAERLKGVDSTLKIQPAELGDSAVYLCASSLGGGRDEQYFGPGTRLTVT.

This clone appeared once. This sequence joins TRBV5-8 and TRBJ1-1; tentatively, D is TRBD1 (5 bases). V gave up 0 bases and J gave up 1 base, with 13 bases separating them. From germline, CDR1 is SGHTS and CDR2 YDEGEE. The CDR3 totals 16 residues. In DNA form, the CDR3 reads TGTGCCAGCAGCTTGGCCTTCGGGGGAGGGAACACTGAAGCTTTCTTT. Its translation is CASSLAFGGGNTEAFF.

The chain links TRBV19 to TRBJ1-5; 9 bases map to TRBD1. This CDR3 has 15 residues. Trimming at V came to 6 bases and at J to 6 bases, leaving 9 bases not matched to a gene. CDR1 is LNHDA and CDR2 is SQIVND in the germline V gene (reference sequence). This CDR3 is CASSLGTGLIQPQHF. In nucleotides, the CDR3 is TGTGCCAGTAGCCTTGGGACAGGGTTAATTCAGCCCCAGCATTTT.

CDR3 nucleotide sequence: TGTGCCAGCAGCCTGGCGGGACTCCGCACAGATACGCAGTATTTT. Translation: CASSLAGLRTDTQYF. The rearrangement joins TRBV5-4 to TRBJ2-3, with D tentatively TRBD2 (6 bases). The ends were cut back, 4 bases at V and 1 base at J, with 13 bases in the middle. Germline lookup yields CDR1 SGHNT and CDR2 YYREEE (reference sequence). The CDR3 length is 15 residues.

V usage is TRBV11-2 and J usage is TRBJ1-4, with D unresolved. Germline CDR1 is SGHAT and CDR2 is FQNNGV. This CDR3 comprises 13 residues. V was clipped by 8 bases and J by 10 bases, with 17 bases between them. Here the CDR3 DNA reads TGTGCCAGCGGATCGGGAAGCTGGGGAAAACTGTTTTTT. This codes for CASGSGSWGKLFF.

V and J are TRBV11-2 and TRBJ1-6; TRBD1 is a possible D gene (5 bases). V was clipped by 1 base and J by 8 bases, with 18 bases between them. This CDR3 contains 17 residues. CDR1 and CDR2 (germline): SGHAT, FQNNGV. The CDR3 region is CASSLGSAGPRDSPLHF. CDR3 DNA sequence: TGTGCCAGCAGCTTAGGGTCAGCGGGACCGAGAGATTCACCCCTCCACTTT. Using reference TRBV11-2 and TRBJ1-6 for the parts outside the CDR3, the full variable domain is EAGVAQSPRYKIIEKRQSVAFWCNPISGHATLYWYQQILGQGPKLLIQFQNNGVVDDSQLPKDRFSAERLKGVDSTLKIQPAKLEDSAVYLCASSLGSAGPRDSPLHFGNGTRLTVT.

The gene calls are TRBV27 and TRBJ1-2, with TRBD1 matching over 7 bases. With V trimmed by 2 bases and J by 7 bases, 13 bases remained unmatched. The germline gives CDR1 MNHEY, CDR2 SMNVEV (reference sequence). The CDR3 is 16 residues long. The CDR3 region has the DNA TGTGCCAGCAGTTTAACACGGAGCGCAGGGGGAGCTGGCTACACCTTC. This sequence encodes CASSLTRSAGGAGYTF.